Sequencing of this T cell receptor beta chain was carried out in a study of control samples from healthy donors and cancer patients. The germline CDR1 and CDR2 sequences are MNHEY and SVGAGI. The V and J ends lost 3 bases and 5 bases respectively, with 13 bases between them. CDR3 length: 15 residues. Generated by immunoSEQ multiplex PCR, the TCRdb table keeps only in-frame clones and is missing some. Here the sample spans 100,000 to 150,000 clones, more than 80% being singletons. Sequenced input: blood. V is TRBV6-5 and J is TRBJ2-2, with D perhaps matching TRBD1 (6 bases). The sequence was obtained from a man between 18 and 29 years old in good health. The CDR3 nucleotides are TGTGCCAGCAGTTATCTAGGGGGTAGGACCGGGGAGCTGTTTTTT. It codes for CASSYLGGRTGELFF.